These 24 T cell receptor beta chains originate from one sample sequenced in a study of metastatic and nonmetastatic thyroid tumors (dated by TCRdb to about 2020). The library was prepared using PCR. Instrument used: Illumina HiSeq 4000. TCRdb trimmed the raw reads at Q25, called clones with MiXCR and kept productive beta chains. The sample records 8,500 to 13,000 clones, around 30% of which are singletons. The ten largest clones represent approximately 10% of the sample. None of the patients had been given any treatment before thyroid surgery. The material sequenced was tumor tissue. Source of these receptors: a male donor with papillary thyroid cancer or a benign thyroid nodule (not recorded which). Some clones in this sample may be carry-over from other donors' samples.

This clone was detected a few times. The chain carries TRBV6-1 and TRBJ2-5; 8 nucleotides agree with TRBD2. The germline gives CDR1 MNHNS, CDR2 SASEGT. The CDR3 contains 16 residues. The junction had 11 bases not matched to a gene; V was cut back by 1 base and J by 7 bases. CDR3 in DNA: TGTGCCAGCAGTGAAGTTCCCCGGGGGGGGGAGTCGACCCAGTACTTC. It is translated as CASSEVPRGGESTQYF.

This clone is labeled medium-sized. This sequence joins TRBV7-9 and TRBJ1-2; D uncertain. Trimming cost V 5 bases and J 1 base, with 14 bases left between them. CDR1 is SEHNR, CDR2 FQNEAQ, per germline (reference sequence). The CDR3 has 15 amino acids. The CDR3 region has the DNA TGTGCCAGCAGCGCCGAGGGAAGGCTTAACTATGGCTACACCTTC. This translates into CASSAEGRLNYGYTF. The full variable domain, rest sourced from reference TRBV7-9 and TRBJ1-2, is DTGVSQNPRHKITKRGQNVTFRCDPISEHNRLYWYRQTLGQGPEFLTYFQNEAQLEKSRLLSDRFSAERPKGSFSTLEIQRTEQGDSAMYLCASSAEGRLNYGYTFGSGTRLTVV.

This clone has only a few counts. The chain carries TRBV12-3 or TRBV12-4 and TRBJ2-2; D not certain. V lost 6 bases to trimming and J lost 5 bases, with 13 bases between them. CDR3 length equals 14 residues. The CDR3 sequence is CASRSDGRTGELFF. The CDR3 coding sequence is TGTGCCAGCAGATCGGACGGGCGGACCGGGGAGCTGTTTTTT.

This clone is medium-sized within its sample. One end of the junction varies from germline; a read error may be responsible. This chain uses TRBV11-2 with TRBJ2-2, with D unresolved. CDR3 length: 14 amino acids. CDR1 is SGHAT and CDR2 is FQNNGV in the germline V gene. DNA of the CDR3: TGTGCCAGCAGCTTGGTCAGGAACGCCGGGGAGCTGTTTTTT. Translation gives CASSLVRNAGELFF.

This clone turned up a few times. The V gene is TRBV6-1, the J gene TRBJ1-6; no clear D. CDR1 and CDR2 (germline): MNHNS, SASEGT. The CDR3 runs to 13 residues. V was pared by 5 bases and J by 10 bases, with 12 bases between. The CDR3 reads CASSSPPISPLHF. The CDR3 bases are TGTGCCAGCAGTTCACCTCCCATCTCACCCCTCCACTTT.

This clone is labeled as medium-sized (0.01 to 0.1%). This sample also contains other DNA sequences that code for the same CDR3. J is TRBJ1-2 and V is TRBV10-3; a possible D gene is TRBD1 (6 bases). The germline V gene encodes CDR1 ENHRY and CDR2 SYGVKD. Trimming left V 3 bases short and J 3 bases short, with 8 bases between. This CDR3 is 13 amino acids long. The chain's CDR3 is CAISDGGYYGYTF. CDR3 DNA sequence: TGTGCCATCAGTGATGGGGGCTACTATGGCTACACCTTC.

This clone was detected many times. This chain connects TRBV4-2 to TRBJ1-1; D may be TRBD1 (5 bases). The CDR3 totals 14 residues. Deletions cut 3 bases from V and 7 bases from J, with 15 bases between. Germline V gene lookup returns CDR1 LGHNA and CDR2 YNFKEQ. The CDR3 nucleotides are TGTGCCAGCAGCCATGTCAGGGAAGGCGGTGAAGCTTTCTTT. The encoded protein is CASSHVREGGEAFF.

In this sample, this clone is medium-sized. The chain links TRBV7-9 to TRBJ2-2; D might be TRBD1 (5 bases). CDR1 and CDR2 from the germline V gene are SEHNR and FQNEAQ (reference sequence). V was cut by 4 bases and J by 3 bases, with 9 bases left in between. The CDR3 covers 14 residues. Here the CDR3 reads CASSSGADTGELFF. In DNA form, the CDR3 reads TGTGCCAGCAGCTCTGGGGCAGACACCGGGGAGCTGTTTTTT.

This clone was seen at least ten times. The genes are TRBV28 and TRBJ2-4; 7 bases match TRBD1. In germline, CDR1 is MDHEN, CDR2 SYDVKM. CDR3 size: 14 residues. Trimming at V came to 5 bases and at J to 6 bases, leaving 7 bases not matched to a gene. CDR3 bases: TGTGCCAGCAGTCTAACAGGGGTTTCAAACATTCAGTACTTC. Its protein product is CASSLTGVSNIQYF.

V is TRBV20-1 and J is TRBJ2-7, with TRBD2 identical over 9 bases. This CDR3 region has 14 residues. The germline CDR1 and CDR2 sequences are DFQATT and SNEGSKA (reference sequence). V trimming: 1 base; J trimming: 4 bases; junction bases outside the gene matches: 5. In DNA, the CDR3 is TGCAGTGCTAGAGGGGGACTAGCCATGTACGAGCAGTACTTC. Its translation is CSARGGLAMYEQYF.

In its sample, this clone was seen a few times. The chain combines TRBV27 with TRBJ1-6, with 8 bases lining up with TRBD1. CDR1 is MNHEY and CDR2 is SMNVEV in the germline V gene (reference sequence). CDR3 length: 14 amino acids. J gave up 8 bases and V 7 bases, and 7 bases lay outside the gene matches. Written as DNA, the CDR3 is TGTGCCAGCAAGGCCCAGGGGGCGGATTCACCCCTCCACTTT. Its protein product is CASKAQGADSPLHF.

This clone was seen a handful of times. The gene calls are TRBV12-3 or TRBV12-4 and TRBJ1-1; D is undetermined. V lost 2 bases, J lost 4 bases, and 11 bases lay in between. This CDR3 contains 14 residues. CDR3 in amino acids: CASSLSRGITEAFF. The CDR3 DNA follows: TGTGCCAGCAGTTTATCGCGGGGAATCACTGAAGCTTTCTTT.

By sample fraction, this clone is medium-sized. The CDR3 DNA reads TGTGCCAGCAGCACCGTCGCGGGCTACGAGCAGTACTTC. It specifies CASSTVAGYEQYF. The chain employs TRBV9 and TRBJ2-7; D possibly corresponds to TRBD2 (5 bases). CDR1 is SGDLS, CDR2 YYNGEE, per germline. There are 13 residues in the CDR3. V shed 4 bases and J shed 3 bases, with 11 bases lying between them.

Many counts were recorded for this clone. This sequence joins TRBV11-1 and TRBJ2-3, with D tentatively TRBD1 or TRBD2 (7 bases each). The V end lost 7 bases, the J end lost 0 bases, and 17 bases lay between the germline ends. Germline loops: CDR1 SGHAT, CDR2 FQDESV (reference sequence). This CDR3 spans 16 amino acids. This chain's CDR3 is CASTQGGGASTDTQYF. The CDR3 coding sequence is TGTGCCAGCACCCAGGGGGGGGGGGCTAGCACAGATACGCAGTATTTT.

This clone was seen repeatedly, ten times or more. This sequence joins TRBV7-6 and TRBJ1-2, with 8 bases identical to TRBD1. From germline, CDR1 is SGHVS and CDR2 FNYEAQ. After removal of 5 bases from V and 8 bases from J, the junction contained 10 bases not matched to a gene. This CDR3 has 14 amino acids. DNA for the CDR3: TGTGCCAGCAGCGTTACCACAGGGGGAGGAGGCTACACCTTC. Translated: CASSVTTGGGGYTF.

This clone was picked up many times. The V gene is TRBV9, the J gene TRBJ2-3; 10 bases line up with TRBD2. Germline V gene data show CDR1 as SGDLS and CDR2 as YYNGEE. With V trimmed by 4 bases and J by 4 bases, 9 bases remained unmatched. The CDR3 is 16 residues long. The CDR3, as DNA: TGTGCCAGCAGCACCCTTAGCGGGAGGCGCGCAGATACGCAGTATTTT. Amino acid sequence: CASSTLSGRRADTQYF.

CDR3 nucleotide sequence: TGTGCCAGCAGCTTCGACACCTTGGAGGGGTACTTC. It codes for CASSFDTLEGYF. This chain connects TRBV7-8 to TRBJ2-4; D is perhaps TRBD2 (6 bases). This CDR3 region has 12 residues. Trimming took off 3 bases at V and 15 bases at J, with 15 bases between the two ends. The germline gives CDR1 SGHVS, CDR2 FQNEAQ. The variable domain in full, with the rest retrieved from reference TRBV7-8 and TRBJ2-4, is GAGVSQSPRYKVAKRGQDVALRCDPISGHVSLFWYQQALGQGPEFLTYFQNEAQLDKSGLPSDRFFAERPEGSVSTLKIQRTQQEDSAVYLCASSFDTLEGYFGAGTRLSVL.

Details on this clone: The junction shows a germline mismatch at one end, possibly a read error. This chain joins TRBV6-2 or TRBV6-3 and TRBJ2-2; 7 bases are shared with TRBD1. The length of the CDR3 is 14 residues. Germline CDR1 and CDR2: MNHEY and SVGEGT. The CDR3 DNA reads as TGTGCCACCACCGAGGGGGCGTGGACCGGGAAGCTGTTTTTT. It codes for CATTEGAWTGKLFF.

This clone appeared many times. The chain joins TRBV12-3 or TRBV12-4 to TRBJ2-4, with D possibly matching TRBD1 (5 bases). The CDR3 length is 14 residues. With 8 bases removed from V and 9 bases from J, the gap between germline ends came to 20 bases. CDR3 sequence: CASSAGELRGIQYF. In DNA, the CDR3 is TGTGCCAGCTCAGCCGGCGAACTAAGGGGCATTCAGTACTTC.

By proportion, this clone is medium-sized (0.01 to 0.1%). The chain uses TRBV20-1 and TRBJ2-7, with a possible D match to TRBD1 (6 bases). The CDR3 sequence is 13 residues long. Germline CDR1 and CDR2: DFQATT and SNEGSKA (reference sequence). V dropped 1 base and J dropped 5 bases, with 12 bases sitting between them. CDR3 sequence reads: CSARGGGRNEQYV. Written as DNA, the CDR3 is TGCAGTGCTAGAGGAGGGGGAAGGAACGAGCAGTACGTC.

As regards this clone: Relative to the germline gene, one junction end is altered; a read error may explain this. The genes are TRBV6-1 and TRBJ1-1; 9 bases match TRBD1. Germline V gene sequence: CDR1 MNHNS, CDR2 SASEGT. This CDR3 spans 14 amino acids. The CDR3 DNA follows: TGTGCCAGCAGGGAAGGGACAGGGAGCACTGAAGCTTTCTTT. Amino acid sequence: CASREGTGSTEAFF.

The V and J genes are TRBV6-1 and TRBJ2-2; D may correspond to TRBD1 or TRBD2 (6 bases each). Germline CDR1 MNHNS, CDR2 SASEGT. The CDR3 has 17 residues. The V gene lost 2 bases and the J gene lost 3 bases, with 16 bases spanning the gap. The CDR3 reads CASSEWTGGRDTGELFF. The CDR3 DNA is TGTGCCAGCAGTGAATGGACCGGGGGCCGGGACACCGGGGAGCTGTTTTTT.

Remarks on this clone: At one end the junction does not follow the germline gene, possibly because of a read error. The V and J genes are TRBV6-1 and TRBJ2-5, with D uncertain. The CDR3 runs 16 residues. The germline V gene has CDR1 MNHNS and CDR2 SASEGT. In DNA, the CDR3 is TGTGCCAGCATCCCCCGGTTCCTTAGACGGCAAGGGACCCAGTACTTC. Translation: CASIPRFLRRQGTQYF.

This clone came up many times. The chain links TRBV3-1 to TRBJ1-4; D is ambiguous. CDR1 is LGHDT and CDR2 is YNNKEL in the germline V gene (reference sequence). This CDR3 comprises 16 residues. Between the trimmed V and J ends, which lost 4 bases and 4 bases, there was a span of 16 bases. The CDR3 DNA is TGTGCCAGCAGCCCTAGGAGTGGCTCCCTTAATGAAAAACTGTTTTTT. Its translation: CASSPRSGSLNEKLFF. The whole variable domain, filled in from reference TRBV3-1 and TRBJ1-4, reads DTAVSQTPKYLVTQMGNDKSIKCEQNLGHDTMYWYKQDSKKFLKIMFSYNNKELIINETVPNRFSPKSPDKAHLNLHINSLELGDSAVYFCASSPRSGSLNEKLFFGSGTQLSVL.